This note documents a single T cell receptor beta chain sequence. This entry belongs to a study of CD8 T cells in Susac syndrome. TCR beta sequencing was performed on blood CD8+ and CD4+ T cells. cDNA came from roughly 0.53 to 1 ug RNA primed by random hexamers. By means of immunoSEQ multiplex PCR, TCR beta CDR3 spanning 54 Vbeta and 13 Jbeta underwent amplification. MiXCR, run by TCRdb on the immunoSEQ multiplex PCR reads, gives a single entry per CDR3 protein. The sample lists approximately 170,000 distinct CDR3 sequences; approximately 95% were seen once. Sequencing was carried out using CD4+ T cells from PBMCs. The clonotype comes from a human donor with multiple sclerosis.

Written as DNA, the CDR3 is TGCAGTGCTGTGAGGGGCACAGATACGCAGTATTTT. Amino acid sequence: CSAVRGTDTQYF. V usage is TRBV20-1 and J usage is TRBJ2-3, with D possibly matching TRBD2 (5 bases). Germline-derived CDR1 and CDR2 are DFQATT and SNEGSKA (reference sequence). This CDR3 is 12 amino acids long. The V gene lost 5 bases and the J gene lost 1 base, with 7 bases spanning the gap.